These T cell receptor beta chains were read from a single sample in a study of T-cell memory formation after mild COVID-19. TCRdb called the 5' RACE reads again in MiXCR, with one record for every CDR3 protein. The sample lists roughly 120,000 distinct CDR3 sequences; 20% to 25% were seen once. The source material was PBMCs or a T cell subset sorted from them (not recorded which). Source of these receptors: a young man who had mild COVID-19 (a few samples of this study predate the infection). Cell type and time point are not known. CDR3s include the opening cysteine and the closing phenylalanine or tryptophan. A D gene is named only where the DNA matches it firmly. A clone size is listed for some rows: how often the clone was seen (once, few, many), or a class if it is expanded.

TRBV6-4	TRBD2	.	TRBJ2-2	15	TGTGCCAGCAGTGTGACTAGCGACCCCACCGGGGAGCTGTTTTTT	CASSVTSDPTGELFF
TRBV11-2	.	.	TRBJ2-7	11	TGTGCCAGCAGCTTATCTAGCGAGCAGTACTTC	CASSLSSEQYF
TRBV29-1	.	.	TRBJ2-7	14	TGCAGCGTTGAAGATTTAGGGGACTCCTACGAGCAGTACTTC	CSVEDLGDSYEQYF
TRBV7-3	TRBD2	.	TRBJ2-5	15	TGTGCCAGCAGCTCGACTAGCGGATCTCAAGAGACCCAGTACTTC	CASSSTSGSQETQYF
TRBV4-1	TRBD2	.	TRBJ2-5	17	TGCGCCAGCAGCCAAGATGCGGCTAGCGGGTACCAAGAGACCCAGTACTTC	CASSQDAASGYQETQYF
TRBV6-2/TRBV6-3	.	many	TRBJ1-2	18	TGTGCCAGCAGTTCCTTCCCAAGGTTAGCGGAGGCTAACTATGGCTACACCTTC	CASSSFPRLAEANYGYTF
TRBV5-1	.	.	TRBJ2-1	16	TGCGCCAGCAGCATGGGGACCGGGACACCCGAGGATGAGCAGTTCTTC	CASSMGTGTPEDEQFF
TRBV6-5	TRBD1	few	TRBJ2-3	16	TGTGCCAGCAGTTACCAGGGGGCCGGAGGGGTAGATACGCAGTATTTT	CASSYQGAGGVDTQYF
TRBV7-2	TRBD1	few	TRBJ1-2	13	TGTGCCAGCAGCATAACAGGGGTGCAAGGCTACACCTTC	CASSITGVQGYTF
TRBV14	.	.	TRBJ2-1	14	TGTGCCAGCAGCCACAGGGTCTCCTACAATGAGCAGTTCTTC	CASSHRVSYNEQFF
TRBV20-1	TRBD2	few	TRBJ2-1	13	TGCAGTGCTAGAGATGGACTAGCTAATGAGCAGTTCTTC	CSARDGLANEQFF
TRBV4-1	.	.	TRBJ1-4	15	TGCGCCGGCTCCTCCTCCGGGGTCGGGGACGAAAAACTGTTTTTT	CAGSSSGVGDEKLFF
TRBV9	TRBD2	.	TRBJ2-2	16	TGTGCCAGCAGCGTAGCGCGGGGGGCGAACACCGGGGAGCTGTTTTTT	CASSVARGANTGELFF
TRBV19	TRBD1	many	TRBJ2-5	14	TGTGCCAGTAGTACCGGACAGGGCGGAGAGACCCAGTACTTC	CASSTGQGGETQYF
TRBV29-1	.	few	TRBJ2-3	13	TGCAGCGCGATCGGGGCCGAGGGAGATACGCAGTATTTT	CSAIGAEGDTQYF